The clone carrying this T cell receptor (beta chain) was picked up a small number of times. Unmatched junction bases numbered 11, after V lost 5 bases and J lost 7 bases. CDR3 size: 15 residues. Alongside a J-beta primer mix, a sample-barcoded 5' primer served in a second PCR lasting roughly 7 to 11 cycles. TCRdb re-called the 5' RACE reads through MiXCR, storing one row per CDR3 protein. The sample has about 730,000 distinct CDR3 sequences, 35% to 45% seen once. Aged roughly 6 to 90, donors were systemically healthy Caucasians from Russia. Investigators took approximately 9.4 milliliters of peripheral blood from every donor. This record comes from a study of blood T cells in healthy people across ages.

The chain links TRBV12-3 or TRBV12-4 to TRBJ2-1; 7 bases agree with TRBD2. The source material was blood. The sequence was collected from a woman aged 55-70 years in good health. The CDR3, as DNA: TGTGCCAGCAGTCTCCTAGGACTAGTTACAAATGAGCAGTTCTTC. Protein product: CASSLLGLVTNEQFF.